This passage covers 9 T cell receptor beta chains from one sample sequenced in a study of CD4+ T cells in melanoma. TCRdb keeps only in-frame clones here, not all; method: immunoSEQ multiplex PCR. The sample contains fewer than 150,000 clones, approximately 91% of which appear only once. Receptors originate from a human donor with melanoma.

The genes are TRBV5-1 and TRBJ2-3; 11 bases map to TRBD2. Per germline, CDR1 SGHRS and CDR2 YFSETQ. V was clipped by 1 base and J by 2 bases; unmatched bases: 3. The CDR3 is 16 residues long. The CDR3 is CASSLKLAGDTDTQYF. CDR3 DNA: TGCGCCAGCAGCTTGAAACTAGCGGGGGACACAGATACGCAGTATTTT.

The chain links TRBV5-5 to TRBJ1-5; tentatively, D is TRBD1 (5 bases). Deletions cut 4 bases from V and 1 base from J, with 18 bases between. Germline V lookup: CDR1 SGHKS, CDR2 YYEKEE (reference sequence). The CDR3 extends over 17 amino acids. DNA for the CDR3: TGTGCCAGCAGCCGCGTGGGGGGTGGGGCAAGCAATCAGCCCCAGCATTTT. This translates into CASSRVGGGASNQPQHF.

V and J are TRBV6-1 and TRBJ2-3; 8 bases fit TRBD1. V lost 9 bases, J lost 5 bases, and 10 bases stayed unmatched. Per germline, CDR1 MNHNS and CDR2 SASEGT. The CDR3 is 14 residues long. The CDR3 protein is CASIRDRIQDTQYF. The DNA for the CDR3 is TGTGCCAGTATCCGGGACAGGATTCAAGATACGCAGTATTTT.

This clone was observed once. The genes are TRBV5-1 and TRBJ1-1; D not resolved. CDR1 is SGHRS and CDR2 is YFSETQ in the germline V gene. V was pared by 4 bases and J by 11 bases, with 18 bases between. The CDR3 sequence is 13 residues long. CDR3 loop: CASSQADARTAFF. The CDR3 nucleotides read TGCGCCAGCAGCCAGGCGGACGCCCGAACGGCTTTCTTT. Complete variable domain (other parts from reference TRBV5-1 and TRBJ1-1): KAGVTQTPRYLIKTRGQQVTLSCSPISGHRSVSWYQQTPGQGLQFLFEYFSETQRNKGNFPGRFSGRQFSNSRSEMNVSTLELGDSALYLCASSQADARTAFFGQGTRLTVV.

The V gene is TRBV2, the J gene TRBJ1-2; TRBD1 agrees at 10 bases. CDR1 is SNHLY, CDR2 FYNNEI, per germline. The V segment lost 7 bases and the J segment 3 bases; nucleotides outside the gene matches: 5. The CDR3 sequence is 14 residues long. CDR3 sequence reads: CASTGQGSYYGYTF. The CDR3 nucleotides read TGTGCCAGCACGGGACAGGGGTCCTACTATGGCTACACCTTC.

This clone was recorded once. The rearrangement uses TRBV19 and TRBJ1-2; tentative D call: TRBD1 (5 bases). This CDR3 contains 14 residues. The germline gives CDR1 LNHDA, CDR2 SQIVND (reference sequence). V was trimmed by 7 bases and J by 2 bases, leaving 14 bases between them. This chain's CDR3 is CASKRDVGNYGYTF. The CDR3 DNA follows: TGTGCCAGTAAGAGGGACGTCGGAAACTATGGCTACACCTTC.

The gene calls are TRBV5-5 and TRBJ2-7, with 8 bases fitting TRBD1. Germline trimming cut 3 bases from V and 2 bases from J; bases unmatched to any gene: 7. The germline V gene has CDR1 SGHKS and CDR2 YYEKEE (reference sequence). This CDR3 comprises 15 residues. The CDR3, as DNA: TGTGCCAGCAGCTGGACCCTACAGGGGGCCTACGAGCAGTACTTC. Translating it yields CASSWTLQGAYEQYF.

This clone was seen only once. The V gene is TRBV6-1, the J gene TRBJ1-1, with D tentatively TRBD1 (5 bases). CDR3 length: 12 amino acids. V was clipped by 6 bases and J by 4 bases, with 9 bases between them. In germline, CDR1 is MNHNS, CDR2 SASEGT. CDR3 amino acids: CASRRGTTEAFF. The CDR3 region has the DNA TGTGCCAGCAGGCGGGGCACCACTGAAGCTTTCTTT.

The rearrangement links TRBV30 to TRBJ2-5; TRBD2 matches 10 bases. Germline CDR1 and CDR2: GTSNPN and SVGIG (reference sequence). Unmatched junction bases numbered 3, after V lost 7 bases and J lost 4 bases. The CDR3 contains 12 residues. The CDR3 is CASQRGGETQYF. Here the CDR3 DNA reads TGTGCCTCCCAGCGGGGGGGAGAGACCCAGTACTTC.